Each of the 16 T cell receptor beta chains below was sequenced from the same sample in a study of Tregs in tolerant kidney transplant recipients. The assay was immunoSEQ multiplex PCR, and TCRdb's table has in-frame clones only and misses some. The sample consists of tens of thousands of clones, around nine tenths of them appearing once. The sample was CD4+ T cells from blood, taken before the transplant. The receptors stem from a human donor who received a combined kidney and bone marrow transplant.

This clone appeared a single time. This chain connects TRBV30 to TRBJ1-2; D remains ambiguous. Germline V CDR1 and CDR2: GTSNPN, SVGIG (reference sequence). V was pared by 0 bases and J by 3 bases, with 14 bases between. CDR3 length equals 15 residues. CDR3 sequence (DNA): TGTGCCTGGAGTGTACTAGGGTTATTGGACTATGGCTACACCTTC. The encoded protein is CAWSVLGLLDYGYTF.

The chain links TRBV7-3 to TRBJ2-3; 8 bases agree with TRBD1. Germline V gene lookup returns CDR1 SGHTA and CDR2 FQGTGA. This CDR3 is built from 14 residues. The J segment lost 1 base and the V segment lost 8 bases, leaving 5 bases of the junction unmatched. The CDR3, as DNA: TGTGCCAGCGGACAGGGTTTGGGCACAGATACGCAGTATTTT. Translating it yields CASGQGLGTDTQYF. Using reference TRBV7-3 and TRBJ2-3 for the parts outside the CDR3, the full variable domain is GAGVSQTPSNKVTEKGKYVELRCDPISGHTALYWYRQSLGQGPEFLIYFQGTGAADDSGLPNDRFFAVRPEGSVSTLKIQRTERGDSAVYLCASGQGLGTDTQYFGPGTRLTVL.

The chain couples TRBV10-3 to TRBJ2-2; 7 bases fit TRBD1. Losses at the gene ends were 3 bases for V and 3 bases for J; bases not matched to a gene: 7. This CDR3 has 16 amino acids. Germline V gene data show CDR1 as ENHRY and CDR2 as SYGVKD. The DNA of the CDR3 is TGTGCCATCAGTGATACGGACAGGCCGGACACCGGGGAGCTGTTTTTT. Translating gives CAISDTDRPDTGELFF.

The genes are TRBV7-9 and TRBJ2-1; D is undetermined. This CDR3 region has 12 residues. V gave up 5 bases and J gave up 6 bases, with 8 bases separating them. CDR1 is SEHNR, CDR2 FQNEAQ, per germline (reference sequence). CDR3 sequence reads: CASSPPFNEQFF. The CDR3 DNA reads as TGTGCCAGCAGCCCCCCGTTCAATGAGCAGTTCTTC. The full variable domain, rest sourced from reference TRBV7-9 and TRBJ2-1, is DTGVSQNPRHKITKRGQNVTFRCDPISEHNRLYWYRQTLGQGPEFLTYFQNEAQLEKSRLLSDRFSAERPKGSFSTLEIQRTEQGDSAMYLCASSPPFNEQFFGPGTRLTVL.

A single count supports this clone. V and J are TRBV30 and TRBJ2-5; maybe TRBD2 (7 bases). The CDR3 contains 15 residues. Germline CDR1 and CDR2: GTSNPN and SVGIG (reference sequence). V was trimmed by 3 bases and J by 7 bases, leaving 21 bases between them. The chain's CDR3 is CAWSDPYRGGGTQYF. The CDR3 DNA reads TGTGCCTGGAGCGACCCGTACAGAGGGGGGGGGACCCAGTACTTC.

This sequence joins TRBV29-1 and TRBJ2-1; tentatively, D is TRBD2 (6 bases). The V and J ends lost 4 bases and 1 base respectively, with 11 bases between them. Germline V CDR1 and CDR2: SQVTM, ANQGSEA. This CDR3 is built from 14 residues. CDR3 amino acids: CSVGSGASYNEQFF. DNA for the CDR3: TGCAGCGTTGGATCGGGAGCGTCCTACAATGAGCAGTTCTTC.

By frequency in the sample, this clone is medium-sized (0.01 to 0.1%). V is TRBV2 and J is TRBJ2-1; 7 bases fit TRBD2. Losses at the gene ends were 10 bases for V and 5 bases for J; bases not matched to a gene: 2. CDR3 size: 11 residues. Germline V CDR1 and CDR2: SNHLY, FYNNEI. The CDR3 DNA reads TGTGCCACCGGGGGGAACAATGAGCAGTTCTTC. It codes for CATGGNNEQFF.

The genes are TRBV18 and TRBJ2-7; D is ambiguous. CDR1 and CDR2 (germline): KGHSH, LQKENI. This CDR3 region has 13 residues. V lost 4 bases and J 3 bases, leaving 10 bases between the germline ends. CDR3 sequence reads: CASSREQYYEQYF. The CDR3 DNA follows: TGTGCCAGCTCACGAGAACAGTACTACGAGCAGTACTTC.

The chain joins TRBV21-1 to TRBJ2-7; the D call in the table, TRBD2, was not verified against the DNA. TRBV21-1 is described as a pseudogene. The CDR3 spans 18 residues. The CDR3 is CASSKSCKEAGPTYEQYF. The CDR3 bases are TGTGCCAGCAGCAAAAGTTGTAAGGAGGCGGGTCCCACCTACGAGCAGTACTTC.

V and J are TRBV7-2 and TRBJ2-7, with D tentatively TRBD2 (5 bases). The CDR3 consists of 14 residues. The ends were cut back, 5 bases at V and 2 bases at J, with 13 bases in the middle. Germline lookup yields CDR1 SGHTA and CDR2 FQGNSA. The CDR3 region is CASSQSGLTYEQYF. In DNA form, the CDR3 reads TGTGCCAGCAGCCAGAGCGGTCTTACCTACGAGCAGTACTTC.

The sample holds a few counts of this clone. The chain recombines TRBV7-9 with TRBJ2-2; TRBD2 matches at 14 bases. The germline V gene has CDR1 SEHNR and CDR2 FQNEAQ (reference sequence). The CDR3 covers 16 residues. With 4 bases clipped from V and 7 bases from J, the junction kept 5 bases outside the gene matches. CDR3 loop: CASSSGTSGSHGELFF. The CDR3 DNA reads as TGTGCCAGCAGCTCAGGGACTAGCGGGAGTCACGGGGAGCTGTTTTTT.

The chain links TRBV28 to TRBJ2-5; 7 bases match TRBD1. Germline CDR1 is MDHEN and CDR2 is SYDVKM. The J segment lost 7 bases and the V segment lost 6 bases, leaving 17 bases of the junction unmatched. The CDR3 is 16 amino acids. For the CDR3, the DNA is TGTGCCAGCAGGACGCCCGTGACAGGGTCATTGGGGACCCAGTACTTC. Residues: CASRTPVTGSLGTQYF.

The CDR3 loop is CASSLGPSGNEQFF. DNA for the CDR3: TGCGCCAGCAGCTTGGGGCCTAGCGGCAATGAGCAGTTCTTC. This sequence joins TRBV5-1 and TRBJ2-1, with 7 bases that match TRBD2. V trimming: 0 bases; J trimming: 6 bases; junction bases outside the gene matches: 3. Per the germline V gene, CDR1 is SGHRS and CDR2 is YFSETQ. The CDR3 is 14 amino acids.

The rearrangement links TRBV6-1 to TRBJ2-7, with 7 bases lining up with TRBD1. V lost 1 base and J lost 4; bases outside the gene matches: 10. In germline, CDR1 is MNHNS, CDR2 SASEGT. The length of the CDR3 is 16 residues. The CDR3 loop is CASSEGVPGGGYEQYF. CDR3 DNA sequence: TGTGCCAGCAGTGAAGGGGTGCCAGGGGGTGGTTACGAGCAGTACTTC.

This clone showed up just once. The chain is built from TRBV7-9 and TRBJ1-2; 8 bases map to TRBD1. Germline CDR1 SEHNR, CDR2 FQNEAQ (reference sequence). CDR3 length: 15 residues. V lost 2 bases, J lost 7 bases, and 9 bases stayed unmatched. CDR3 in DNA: TGTGCCAGCAGCTTATTAGCAGTCCAGGGGGCTGGCTACACCTTC. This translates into CASSLLAVQGAGYTF.

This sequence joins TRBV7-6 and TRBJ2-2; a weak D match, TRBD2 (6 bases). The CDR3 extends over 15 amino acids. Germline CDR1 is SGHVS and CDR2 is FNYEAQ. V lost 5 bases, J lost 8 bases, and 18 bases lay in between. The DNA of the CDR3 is TGTGCCAGCAGCCTGCTCGGGACTCCCTCTGGGGAGCTGTTTTTT. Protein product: CASSLLGTPSGELFF. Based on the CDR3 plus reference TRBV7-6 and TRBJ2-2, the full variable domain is GAGVSQSPRYKVTKRGQDVALRCDPISGHVSLYWYRQALGQGPEFLTYFNYEAQQDKSGLPNDRFSAERPEGSISTLTIQRTEQRDSAMYRCASSLLGTPSGELFFGEGSRLTVL.